This entry is about one T cell receptor (beta chain). This clonotype turned up a few times. The antigen it recognizes is unknown. Base qualities were left out, and no much larger clone turns up one base away. TCR cDNA was synthesized by 5'RACE template switching, through which a universal primer site and unique molecular identifiers were introduced. cDNA synthesis was primed from both the TCR alpha and TCR beta constant segments. Libraries were amplified in two PCR steps, with sample barcodes and sequencing adapters added in the second step. Sequencing of libraries was done on Illumina HiSeq 2500 (2x100 bp) or NovaSeq (2x150 bp). As for the original processing: MIGEC was used to demultiplex reads and collapse the reads into UMI consensus sequences, and MiXCR was used for V(D)J alignment. Using edgeR on replicate PBMC samples, clonotypes were called vaccine-responding if FDR was below 0.01 and the log2 fold change was above 5 up to day 15. Bulk clonotypes were assigned CD4 or CD8 identity according to which sequenced CD4 or CD8 repertoire held them at higher abundance. Through fastp at Q25 and MiXCR, TCRdb rebuilt clones from the public reads, retaining in-frame beta chains. Records with the same CDR3 protein are collapsed into one entry carrying the most frequent genes and DNA. The V and J calls and clone size are TCRdb's, not the authors'. The sample table contains about 580,000 distinct CDR3 sequences; only one count was recorded for 17% of them. The ten largest clones capture roughly 17% of the sample.

This entry belongs to a study of T cells after yellow fever vaccination (dated by TCRdb to the late 2010s). For the wider study: The SMART-Seq v4 Ultra Low Input RNA kit was used to prepare libraries from fractions with low cell numbers. To follow T-cell clones before and after primary and booster YFV17D yellow fever vaccination, bulk TCR alpha and beta repertoires were sequenced over time. Two healthy male donors, one aged 18 to 29 and one aged 30 to 40 years, made up the cohort. Blood was drawn at multiple timepoints before and after primary and secondary immunization, with bulk PBMC replicates and cell subsets isolated. Overall study outcomes, separate from this receptor: The secondary T-cell response was weaker than the primary response but faster, peaking on day 5 instead of day 15. After the booster, most clones that had expanded after primary vaccination were detected again (almost 97% of CD4 and around nine tenths of CD8), suggesting broad maintenance of memory. A small fraction of clonotypes appeared in both the CD4 and CD8 compartments, likely as a result of convergent recombination. Because only two donors were included in the study, the extent to which the findings can be generalized is limited. Computational filtering was needed because FACS-sorted repertoires could contain abundant contaminating clonotypes from the bulk population.

This specimen's treatment or condition label, interpreted: live attenuated yellow fever vaccine strain. At every blood-draw timepoint, two biological replicates of bulk PBMCs were collected. A standard Ficoll-Paque protocol was used to isolate PBMCs from peripheral blood. RNA was extracted with TriZol from bulk PBMCs, CD4 and CD8 fractions, and dextramer-positive and dextramer-negative fractions. CDR1 and CDR2, per the germline V gene, are ENHRY and SYGVKD. The junction shows trimming of 6 bases on V and 2 bases on J, plus 16 bases between the germline ends. The CDR3 contains 15 residues, cysteine and phenylalanine counted. CDR3 DNA only is kept here, 45 bases in frame from base 1.

Material: PBMCs, obtained less than 6 days after the first yellow fever vaccination. This clonotype was sampled from a man between 18 and 29 years old who received the YFV17D yellow fever vaccine. Recombination connected TRBV10-3 to TRBJ1-2; TRBD1 is possibly the D segment (5 matching bases). CDR3 loop: CAIRAGNPGNYGYTF. The sequence in DNA is TGTGCCATCAGGGCGGGGAACCCAGGGAACTATGGCTACACCTTC.